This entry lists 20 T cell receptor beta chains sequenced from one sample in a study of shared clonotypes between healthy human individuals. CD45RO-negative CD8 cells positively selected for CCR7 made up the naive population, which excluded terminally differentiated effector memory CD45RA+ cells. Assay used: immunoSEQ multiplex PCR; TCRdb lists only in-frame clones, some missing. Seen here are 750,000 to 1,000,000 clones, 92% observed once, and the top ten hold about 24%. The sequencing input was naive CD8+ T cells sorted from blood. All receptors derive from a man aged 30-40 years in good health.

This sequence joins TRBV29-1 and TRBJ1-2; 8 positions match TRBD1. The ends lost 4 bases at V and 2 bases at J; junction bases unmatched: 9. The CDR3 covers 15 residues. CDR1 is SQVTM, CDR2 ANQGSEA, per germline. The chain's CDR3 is CSVAATGQDNYGYTF. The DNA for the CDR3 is TGCAGCGTTGCCGCGACGGGACAGGACAACTATGGCTACACCTTC.

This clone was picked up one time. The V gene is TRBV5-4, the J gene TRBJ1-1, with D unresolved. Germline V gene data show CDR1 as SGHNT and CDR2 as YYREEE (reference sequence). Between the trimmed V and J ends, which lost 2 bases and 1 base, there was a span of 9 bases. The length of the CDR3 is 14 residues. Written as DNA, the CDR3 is TGTGCCAGCAGCTTAGGTTGGGAGAACACTGAAGCTTTCTTT. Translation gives CASSLGWENTEAFF.

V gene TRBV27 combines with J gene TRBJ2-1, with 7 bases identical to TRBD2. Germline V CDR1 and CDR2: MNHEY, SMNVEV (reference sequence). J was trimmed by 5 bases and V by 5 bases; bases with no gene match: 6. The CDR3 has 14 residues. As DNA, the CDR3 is TGTGCCAGCAGTAGTCTCGGGAGGAACAATGAGCAGTTCTTC. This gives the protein CASSSLGRNNEQFF.

The DNA for the CDR3 is TGCGCCAGCAGCTGGGATCCCCCCTACGAGCAGTACTTC. This gives the protein CASSWDPPYEQYF. The chain has TRBV5-1 and TRBJ2-7; D not certain. Germline V gives CDR1 SGHRS, CDR2 YFSETQ. The CDR3 extends over 13 amino acids. The germline V and J ends were trimmed by 3 bases and 2 bases, with 9 bases remaining between them.

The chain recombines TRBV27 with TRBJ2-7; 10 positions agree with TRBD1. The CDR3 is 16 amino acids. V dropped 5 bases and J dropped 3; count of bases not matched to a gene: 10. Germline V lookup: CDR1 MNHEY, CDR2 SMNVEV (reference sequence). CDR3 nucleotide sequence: TGTGCCAGCAGTCCGGGACAGGGGTTGATCGTCTACGAGCAGTACTTC. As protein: CASSPGQGLIVYEQYF.

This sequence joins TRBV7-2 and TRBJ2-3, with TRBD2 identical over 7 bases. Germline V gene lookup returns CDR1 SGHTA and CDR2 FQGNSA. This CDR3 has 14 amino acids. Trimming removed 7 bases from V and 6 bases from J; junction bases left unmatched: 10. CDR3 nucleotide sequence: TGTGCCAGCACCTGGGCGGGAGTGGCGGATACGCAGTATTTT. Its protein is CASTWAGVADTQYF.

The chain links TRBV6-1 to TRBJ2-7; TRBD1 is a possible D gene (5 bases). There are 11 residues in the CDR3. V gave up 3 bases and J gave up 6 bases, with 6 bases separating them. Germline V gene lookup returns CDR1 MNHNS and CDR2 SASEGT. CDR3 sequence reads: CASSDRVEQYF. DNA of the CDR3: TGTGCCAGCAGTGACAGGGTCGAGCAGTACTTC.

The CDR3 DNA follows: TGCGCCAGCAGCCAAGTTCAAGGGCGCCAAGAGACCCAGTACTTC. Its protein product is CASSQVQGRQETQYF. V and J are TRBV4-3 and TRBJ2-5, with D uncertain. The CDR3 runs 15 residues. The germline V gene encodes CDR1 LGHNA and CDR2 YSLEER. V was shortened by 1 base and J by 1 base, with 10 bases between the two germline ends.

The CDR3 DNA reads TGTGCCAGCAGGGTGGGACAGACTACATCTAATTCACCCCTCCACTTT. Translating it yields CASRVGQTTSNSPLHF. V usage is TRBV27 and J usage is TRBJ1-6; 7 positions agree with TRBD1. V lost 6 bases to trimming and J lost 6 bases; unmatched junction nucleotides: 11. Germline CDR1 MNHEY, CDR2 SMNVEV (reference sequence). CDR3 length: 16 amino acids.

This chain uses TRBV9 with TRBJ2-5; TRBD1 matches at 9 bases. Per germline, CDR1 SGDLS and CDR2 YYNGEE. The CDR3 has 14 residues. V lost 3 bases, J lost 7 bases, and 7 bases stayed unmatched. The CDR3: CASSDRGRGRTQYF. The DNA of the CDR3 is TGTGCCAGCAGCGACAGGGGGCGCGGACGGACCCAGTACTTC.

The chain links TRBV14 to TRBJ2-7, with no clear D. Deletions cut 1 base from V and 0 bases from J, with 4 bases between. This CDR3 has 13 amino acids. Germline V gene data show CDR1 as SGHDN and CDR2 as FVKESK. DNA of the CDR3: TGTGCCAGCAGCCAAGTAAGCTCCTACGAGCAGTACTTC. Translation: CASSQVSSYEQYF. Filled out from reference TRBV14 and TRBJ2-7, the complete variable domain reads EAGVTQFPSHSVIEKGQTVTLRCDPISGHDNLYWYRRVMGKEIKFLLHFVKESKQDESGMPNNRFLAERTGGTYSTLKVQPAELEDSGVYFCASSQVSSYEQYFGPGTRLTVT.

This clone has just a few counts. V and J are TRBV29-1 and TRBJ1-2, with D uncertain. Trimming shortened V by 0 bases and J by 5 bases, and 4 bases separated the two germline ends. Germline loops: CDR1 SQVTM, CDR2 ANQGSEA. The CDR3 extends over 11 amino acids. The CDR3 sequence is CSVEEGYGYTF. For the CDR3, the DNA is TGCAGCGTTGAAGAGGGGTATGGCTACACCTTC. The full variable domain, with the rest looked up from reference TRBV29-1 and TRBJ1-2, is SAVISQKPSRDICQRGTSLTIQCQVDSQVTMMFWYRQQPGQSLTLIATANQGSEATYESGFVIDKFPISRPNLTFSTLTVSNMSPEDSSIYLCSVEEGYGYTFGSGTRLTVV.

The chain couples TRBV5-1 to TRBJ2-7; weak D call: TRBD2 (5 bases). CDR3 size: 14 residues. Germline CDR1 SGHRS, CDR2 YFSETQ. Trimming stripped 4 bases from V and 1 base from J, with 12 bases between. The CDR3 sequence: CASSQNSGSYEQYF. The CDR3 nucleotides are TGCGCCAGCAGCCAGAATTCGGGGTCCTACGAGCAGTACTTC.

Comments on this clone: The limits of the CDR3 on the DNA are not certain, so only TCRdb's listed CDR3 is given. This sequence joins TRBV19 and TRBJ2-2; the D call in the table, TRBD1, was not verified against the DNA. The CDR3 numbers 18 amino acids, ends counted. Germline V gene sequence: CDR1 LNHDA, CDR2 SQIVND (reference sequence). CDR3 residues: CASSIDNFGPGGTGELFF.

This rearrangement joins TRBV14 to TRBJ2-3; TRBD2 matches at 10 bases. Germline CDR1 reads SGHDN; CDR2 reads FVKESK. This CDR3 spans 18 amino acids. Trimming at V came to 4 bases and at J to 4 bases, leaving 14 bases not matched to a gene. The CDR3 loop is CASSPRKALAGDPDTQYF. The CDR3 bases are TGTGCCAGCAGCCCGCGCAAAGCCCTAGCGGGGGACCCAGATACGCAGTATTTT.

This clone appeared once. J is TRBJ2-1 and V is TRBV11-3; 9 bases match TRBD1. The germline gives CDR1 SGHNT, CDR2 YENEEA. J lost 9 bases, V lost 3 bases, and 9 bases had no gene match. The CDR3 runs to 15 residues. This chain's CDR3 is CASSFLPGQGGEQFF. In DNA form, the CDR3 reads TGTGCCAGCAGCTTCTTGCCGGGACAGGGAGGTGAGCAGTTCTTC.

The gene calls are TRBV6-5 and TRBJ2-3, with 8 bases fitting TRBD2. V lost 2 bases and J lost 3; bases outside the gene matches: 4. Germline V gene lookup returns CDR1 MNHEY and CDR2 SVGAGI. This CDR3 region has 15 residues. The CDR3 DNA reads TGTGCCAGCAGTTACGTAGCGGGATCGACAGATACGCAGTATTTT. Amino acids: CASSYVAGSTDTQYF.

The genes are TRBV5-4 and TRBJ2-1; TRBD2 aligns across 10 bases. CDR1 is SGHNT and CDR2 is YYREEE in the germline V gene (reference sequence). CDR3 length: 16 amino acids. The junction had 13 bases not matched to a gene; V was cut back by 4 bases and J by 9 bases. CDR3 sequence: CASSPSPAGGDPEQFF. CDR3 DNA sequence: TGTGCCAGCAGCCCCTCGCCAGCGGGAGGGGACCCTGAGCAGTTCTTC.

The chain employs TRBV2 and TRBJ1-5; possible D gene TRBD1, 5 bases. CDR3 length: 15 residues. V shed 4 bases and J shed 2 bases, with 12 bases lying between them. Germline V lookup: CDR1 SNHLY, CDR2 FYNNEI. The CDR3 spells CASSVQQDGNQPQHF. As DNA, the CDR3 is TGTGCCAGCAGTGTACAACAGGATGGCAATCAGCCCCAGCATTTT.

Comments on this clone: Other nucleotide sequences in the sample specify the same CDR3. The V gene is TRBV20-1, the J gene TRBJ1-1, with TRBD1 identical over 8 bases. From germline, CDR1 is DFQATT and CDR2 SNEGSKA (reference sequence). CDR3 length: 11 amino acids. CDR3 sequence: CSGQGVTEAFF. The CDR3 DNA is TGCTCAGGACAGGGCGTCACTGAAGCTTTCTTT.